This T cell receptor (beta chain) was identified during a study of blood T cell dynamics during melanoma immunotherapy. Specified time point: week 3, after first cycle of checkpoint inhibitor. Response was assessed by RECIST 1.1 at 12 weeks, except a couple of rapid progressors. Prior systemic cancer therapy, immunosuppressant use and other active malignancies excluded patients. A fixed DNA input of 350 ng was used per bulk PBMC sample. Generated by immunoSEQ multiplex PCR, the TCRdb table keeps only in-frame clones and is missing some. In the table there are roughly 10,000 clones, more than 70% of which are singletons. Germline CDR1 and CDR2: SGHTA and FQGNSA. V shed 4 bases and J shed 3 bases, with 17 bases lying between them. This CDR3 is 16 amino acids long.

The sample in question was blood, obtained from a patient treated with checkpoint blockade. This sequence was found in a human donor with melanoma. The chain combines TRBV7-2 with TRBJ2-3; D possibly matches TRBD1 or TRBD2 (6 bases each). The CDR3 loop is CASSSTLGGQTDTQYF. The CDR3 nucleotides read TGTGCCAGCAGCTCGACCCTAGGGGGGCAAACAGATACGCAGTATTTT.